A selection of T cell receptor beta chains follows, all from one sample in a study of technical replicates of blood from a few donors. Clones were sequenced by immunoSEQ multiplex PCR, and TCRdb holds only the in-frame ones, with some missing. The sample has 60,000 to 90,000 clones, 95% to 97% seen once. The material sequenced was T cells isolated from PBMCs. These receptors came from a human donor in good health. Each CDR3 is given with its conserved first and last residue. The order of the fields is D gene, clone size, V gene, J gene, CDR3 protein, CDR3 DNA. A D gene is named only where the DNA matches it firmly. The listing skips clone size in some rows; elsewhere it reads once, few, many or a size class.

>NA|NA|TRBV19|TRBJ2-7
CASSSRYEQYF
TGTGCCAGTAGTTCCAGGTACGAGCAGTACTTC
>TRBD1|NA|TRBV25-1|TRBJ2-7
CASSEDREIPYEQYF
TGTGCCAGCAGTGAAGACAGGGAAATCCCCTACGAGCAGTACTTC
>NA|NA|TRBV27|TRBJ2-7
CASSLSLGWSSYEQYF
TGTGCCAGCAGTTTATCCCTTGGTTGGAGCTCCTACGAGCAGTACTTC
>NA|NA|TRBV28|TRBJ2-7
CASRFTGLGEQYF
TGTGCCAGCAGGTTTACAGGGTTAGGCGAGCAGTACTTC
>NA|NA|TRBV5-1|TRBJ1-1
CASSAGDNTEAFF
TGCGCCAGCAGCGCCGGGGATAACACTGAAGCTTTCTTT
>NA|NA|TRBV13|TRBJ1-5
CASSPGRAQPQHF
TGTGCCAGCAGCCCCGGCAGGGCTCAGCCCCAGCATTTT
>TRBD2|NA|TRBV6-6|TRBJ2-7
CASSQGLAGGSEQYF
TGTGCCAGCAGTCAGGGACTAGCGGGAGGGAGCGAGCAGTACTTC
>NA|NA|TRBV28|TRBJ2-1
CASSRSNEQFF
TGTGCCAGCAGCCGCAGCAATGAGCAGTTCTTC
>NA|NA|TRBV4-1|TRBJ2-7
CASSQAPASRGEQYF
TGCGCCAGCAGCCAAGCTCCGGCCTCAAGGGGAGAGCAGTACTTC
>NA|NA|TRBV30|TRBJ1-1
CACTNYTNRVTAFF
TGTGCCTGCACGAATTATACCAACAGGGTCACGGCTTTCTTT
>NA|NA|TRBV5-4|TRBJ2-7
CASSLHGYEQYF
TGTGCCAGCAGCTTGCACGGCTACGAGCAGTACTTC
>TRBD2|once|TRBV6-5|TRBJ2-1
CATGRGLADEQFF
TGTGCCACAGGTCGGGGACTAGCGGACGAGCAGTTCTTC
>TRBD2|NA|TRBV6-5|TRBJ2-1
CASSGTSGGNEQFF
TGTGCCAGCAGTGGGACTAGCGGGGGGAATGAGCAGTTCTTC
>TRBD2|NA|TRBV7-9|TRBJ2-1
CASSEPAGGRDNEQFF
TGTGCCAGCAGCGAACCAGCGGGAGGTCGGGACAATGAGCAGTTCTTC
>TRBD2|once|TRBV7-9|TRBJ2-7
CASSFSGGYEQYF
TGTGCCAGCAGCTTTAGCGGGGGGTACGAGCAGTACTTC
>TRBD2|few|TRBV9|TRBJ2-7
CASSVGLAGAYEQYF
TGTGCCAGCAGCGTAGGTCTAGCGGGTGCCTACGAGCAGTACTTC
>NA|NA|TRBV2|TRBJ2-7
CASKAGGKQYF
TGTGCCAGCAAGGCAGGAGGGAAGCAGTACTTC
>TRBD1|NA|TRBV5-6|TRBJ1-1
CASSPWTGWTEAFF
TGTGCCAGCAGCCCCTGGACAGGTTGGACTGAAGCTTTCTTT
>NA|once|TRBV6-1|TRBJ2-5
CASSQQPGSLETQYF
TGTGCCAGCAGTCAACAACCGGGGTCTTTGGAGACCCAGTACTTC
>NA|NA|TRBV23-1|TRBJ2-4
CASSPKTVAKNIQYF
TGCGCCAGCAGCCCTAAGACAGTGGCCAAAAACATTCAGTACTTC
>NA|NA|TRBV28|TRBJ2-4
CASSPHQNPASKNIQYF
TGTGCCAGCAGTCCCCATCAGAACCCTGCATCCAAAAACATTCAGTACTTC
>NA|NA|TRBV4-3|TRBJ2-1
CASSQDPWAGEHNEQFF
TGCGCCAGCAGCCAAGATCCATGGGCAGGGGAGCACAATGAGCAGTTCTTC
>NA|NA|TRBV4-1|TRBJ2-3
CASSQVSSSERTTDTQYF
TGCGCCAGCAGCCAAGTGAGCTCTAGCGAGCGTACCACAGATACGCAGTATTTT
>TRBD2|once|TRBV2|TRBJ2-1
CASSEGLEQYNEQFF
TGTGCCAGCAGTGAGGGACTAGAACAATACAATGAGCAGTTCTTC
>TRBD1|once|TRBV7-3|TRBJ2-5
CASSLNRGETQYF
TGTGCCAGCAGCTTAAACAGGGGAGAGACCCAGTACTTC
>NA|NA|TRBV5-6|TRBJ2-7
CASSAGSWLSYEQYF
TGTGCCAGCAGCGCGGGCTCGTGGTTGTCCTACGAGCAGTACTTC
>NA|NA|TRBV2|TRBJ2-5
CASIHSGEETQYF
TGTGCCAGCATCCACAGTGGCGAAGAGACCCAGTACTTC
>NA|NA|TRBV27|TRBJ1-2
CASSTWEIPGYTF
TGTGCCAGCAGTACGTGGGAGATCCCTGGCTACACCTTC
>NA|NA|TRBV7-3|TRBJ1-1
CASSLRSGTEAFF
TGTGCCAGCAGTCTAAGGTCGGGCACTGAAGCTTTCTTT
>TRBD1|once|TRBV6-1|TRBJ2-7
CASSFPRTGAHEQYF
TGTGCCAGCAGTTTCCCCCGGACAGGGGCCCACGAGCAGTACTTC
>NA|NA|TRBV30|TRBJ2-2
CAWKINTGELFF
TGTGCCTGGAAAATTAATACCGGGGAGCTGTTTTTT
>NA|NA|TRBV30|TRBJ1-1
CAWSSLRSYPLAGLEAFF
TGTGCCTGGAGTTCACTCCGGTCTTACCCCCTAGCTGGGCTAGAAGCTTTCTTT
>NA|NA|TRBV12-1|TRBJ2-5
CASSTVPWETQYF
TGTGCCAGCAGTACAGTCCCCTGGGAGACCCAGTACTTC
>NA|NA|TRBV10-3|TRBJ2-7
CAISRDTAYEQYF
TGTGCCATAAGCCGGGACACCGCCTACGAGCAGTACTTC
>NA|NA|TRBV27|TRBJ2-7
CASSILGSYEQYF
TGTGCCAGCAGTATCCTAGGTTCCTACGAGCAGTACTTC
>TRBD1|once|TRBV7-2|TRBJ2-5
CASSGQGPSQETQYF
TGTGCCAGCAGCGGACAGGGCCCTTCCCAAGAGACCCAGTACTTC
>NA|once|TRBV7-2|TRBJ1-2
CASSLVSVGGGYTF
TGTGCCAGCAGCCTAGTGTCCGTGGGGGGTGGCTACACCTTC
>NA|NA|TRBV7-3|TRBJ1-2
CASSPSTGLPYGYTF
TGTGCCAGCAGCCCCTCGACAGGCCTCCCCTATGGCTACACCTTC
>TRBD2|NA|TRBV19|TRBJ2-3
CASSIIAGADTQYF
TGTGCCAGTAGTATCATAGCGGGAGCAGATACGCAGTATTTT
>TRBD2|NA|TRBV29-1|TRBJ2-5
CSVPGGTETQYF
TGCAGCGTTCCCGGGGGGACGGAGACCCAGTACTTC
>TRBD2|NA|TRBV13|TRBJ2-2
CASSLLAGVNTGELFF
TGTGCCAGCAGCCTACTAGCGGGAGTTAACACCGGGGAGCTGTTTTTT
>TRBD1|once|TRBV23-1|TRBJ2-4
CASRLTVDRALGNIQYF
TGCGCCAGCAGGCTAACAGTGGACAGGGCATTGGGAAACATTCAGTACTTC